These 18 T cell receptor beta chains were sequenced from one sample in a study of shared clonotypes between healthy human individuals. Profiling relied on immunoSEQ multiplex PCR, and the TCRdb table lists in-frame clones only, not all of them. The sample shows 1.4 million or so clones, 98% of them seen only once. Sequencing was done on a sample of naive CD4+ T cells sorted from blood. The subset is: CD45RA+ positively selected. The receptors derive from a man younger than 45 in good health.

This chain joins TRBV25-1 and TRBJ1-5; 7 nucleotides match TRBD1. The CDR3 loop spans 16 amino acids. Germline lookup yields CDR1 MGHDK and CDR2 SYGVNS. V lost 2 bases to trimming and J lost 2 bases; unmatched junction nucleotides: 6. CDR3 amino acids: CASSEPGQSGNQPQHF. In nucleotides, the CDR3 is TGTGCCAGCAGTGAACCGGGACAGTCGGGCAATCAGCCCCAGCATTTT. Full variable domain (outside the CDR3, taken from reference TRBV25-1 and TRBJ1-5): EADIYQTPRYLVIGTGKKITLECSQTMGHDKMYWYQQDPGMELHLIHYSYGVNSTEKGDLSSESTVSRIRTEHFPLTLESARPSHTSQYLCASSEPGQSGNQPQHFGDGTRLSIL.

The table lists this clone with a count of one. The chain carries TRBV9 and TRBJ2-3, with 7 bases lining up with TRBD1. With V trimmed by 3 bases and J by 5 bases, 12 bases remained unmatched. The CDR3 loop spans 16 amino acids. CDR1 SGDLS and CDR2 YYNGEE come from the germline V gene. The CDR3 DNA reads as TGTGCCAGCAGCGCGCGAGAAGGACAGGACGGAGATACGCAGTATTTT. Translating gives CASSAREGQDGDTQYF.

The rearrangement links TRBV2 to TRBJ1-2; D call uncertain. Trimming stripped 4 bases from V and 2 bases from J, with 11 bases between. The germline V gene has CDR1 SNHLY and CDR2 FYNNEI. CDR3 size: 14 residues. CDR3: CASSAYRPNYGYTF. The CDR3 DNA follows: TGTGCCAGCAGTGCTTACAGACCAAACTATGGCTACACCTTC.

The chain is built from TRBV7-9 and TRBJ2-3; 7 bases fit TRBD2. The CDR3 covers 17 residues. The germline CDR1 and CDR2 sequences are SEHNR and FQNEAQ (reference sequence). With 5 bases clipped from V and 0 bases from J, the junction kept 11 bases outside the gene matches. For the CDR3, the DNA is TGTGCCAGCAGCCCCCATCGGGCTAGCGGAAGCACAGATACGCAGTATTTT. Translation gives CASSPHRASGSTDTQYF.

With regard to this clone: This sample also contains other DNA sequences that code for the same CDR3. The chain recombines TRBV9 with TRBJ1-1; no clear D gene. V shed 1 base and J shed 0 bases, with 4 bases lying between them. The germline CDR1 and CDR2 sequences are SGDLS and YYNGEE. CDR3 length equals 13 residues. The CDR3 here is CASSVTLNTEAFF. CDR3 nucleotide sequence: TGTGCCAGCAGCGTAACGCTGAACACTGAAGCTTTCTTT.

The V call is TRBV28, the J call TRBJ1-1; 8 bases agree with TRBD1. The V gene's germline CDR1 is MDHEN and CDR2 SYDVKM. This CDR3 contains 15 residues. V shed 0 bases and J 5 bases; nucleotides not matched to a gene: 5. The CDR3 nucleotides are TGTGCCAGCAGTTTATGGACAGGGGTCGATACTGAAGCTTTCTTT. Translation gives CASSLWTGVDTEAFF.

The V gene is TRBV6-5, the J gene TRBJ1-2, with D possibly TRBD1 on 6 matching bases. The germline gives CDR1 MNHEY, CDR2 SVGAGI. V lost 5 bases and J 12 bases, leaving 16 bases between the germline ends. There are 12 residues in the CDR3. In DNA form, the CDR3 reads TGTGCCAGCAGTGAAACAGGGTGGAGGAACACCTTC. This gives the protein CASSETGWRNTF.

The CDR3 loop reads CASSLPEGLSLYF. The CDR3 nucleotides read TGTGCCAGCAGTCTCCCTGAAGGACTTTCATTGTACTTC. This chain joins TRBV28 and TRBJ2-7; maybe TRBD2 (5 bases). Germline values: CDR1 MDHEN, CDR2 SYDVKM. CDR3 length: 13 residues. V was pared by 5 bases and J by 12 bases, with 20 bases between. The full variable domain, with the rest looked up from reference TRBV28 and TRBJ2-7, is DVKVTQSSRYLVKRTGEKVFLECVQDMDHENMFWYRQDPGLGLRLIYFSYDVKMKEKGDIPEGYSVSREKKERFSLILESASTNQTSMYLCASSLPEGLSLYFGPGTRLTVT.

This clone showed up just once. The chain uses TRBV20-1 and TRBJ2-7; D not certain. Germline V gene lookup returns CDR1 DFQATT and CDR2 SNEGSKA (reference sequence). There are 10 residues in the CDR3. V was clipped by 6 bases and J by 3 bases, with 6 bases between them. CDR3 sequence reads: CSAPYYEQYF. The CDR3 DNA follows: TGCAGTGCACCCTACTACGAGCAGTACTTC.

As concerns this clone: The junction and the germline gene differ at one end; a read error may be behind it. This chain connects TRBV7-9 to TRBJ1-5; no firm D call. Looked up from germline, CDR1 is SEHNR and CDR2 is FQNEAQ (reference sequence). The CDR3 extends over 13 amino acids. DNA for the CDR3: TGCGCCAGCAGCCAGAGTAGCAATCAGCCCCAGCATTTT. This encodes CASSQSSNQPQHF.

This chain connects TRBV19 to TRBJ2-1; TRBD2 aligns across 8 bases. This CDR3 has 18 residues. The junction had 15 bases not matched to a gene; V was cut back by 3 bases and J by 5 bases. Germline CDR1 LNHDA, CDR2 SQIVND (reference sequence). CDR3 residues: CASSIDLGGAGAHNEQFF. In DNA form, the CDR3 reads TGTGCCAGTAGTATTGACCTGGGCGGAGCGGGAGCTCACAATGAGCAGTTCTTC. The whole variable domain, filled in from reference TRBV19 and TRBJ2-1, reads DGGITQSPKYLFRKEGQNVTLSCEQNLNHDAMYWYRQDPGQGLRLIYYSQIVNDFQKGDIAEGYSVSREKKESFPLTVTSAQKNPTAFYLCASSIDLGGAGAHNEQFFGPGTRLTVL.

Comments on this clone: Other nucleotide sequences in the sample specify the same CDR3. In DNA, the CDR3 is TGCGCCAGCAGCTTGTTTTCAGGGAGCTCCTACAATGAGCAGTTCTTC. Its protein is CASSLFSGSSYNEQFF. V is TRBV5-1 and J is TRBJ2-1; D possibly matches TRBD1 or TRBD2 (5 bases each). The V and J ends lost 1 base and 0 bases respectively, with 11 bases between them. Per germline, CDR1 SGHRS and CDR2 YFSETQ. The CDR3 length is 16 residues.

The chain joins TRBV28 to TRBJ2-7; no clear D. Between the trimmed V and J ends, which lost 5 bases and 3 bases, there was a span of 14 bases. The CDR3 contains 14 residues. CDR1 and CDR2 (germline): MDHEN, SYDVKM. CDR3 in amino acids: CASSSKRHYYEQYF. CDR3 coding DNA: TGTGCCAGCAGTAGTAAGCGACACTACTACGAGCAGTACTTC. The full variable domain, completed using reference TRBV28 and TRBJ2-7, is DVKVTQSSRYLVKRTGEKVFLECVQDMDHENMFWYRQDPGLGLRLIYFSYDVKMKEKGDIPEGYSVSREKKERFSLILESASTNQTSMYLCASSSKRHYYEQYFGPGTRLTVT.

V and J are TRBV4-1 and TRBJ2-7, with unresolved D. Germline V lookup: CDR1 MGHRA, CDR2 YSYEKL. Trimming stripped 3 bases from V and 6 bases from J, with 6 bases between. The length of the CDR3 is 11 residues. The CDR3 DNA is TGCGCCAGCAGCCAGAGAAGCGAGCAGTACTTC. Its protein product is CASSQRSEQYF.

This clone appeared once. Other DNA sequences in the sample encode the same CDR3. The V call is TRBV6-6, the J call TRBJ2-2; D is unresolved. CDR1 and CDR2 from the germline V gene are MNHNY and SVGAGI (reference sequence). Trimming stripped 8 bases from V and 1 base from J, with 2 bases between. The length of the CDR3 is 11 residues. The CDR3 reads CASGNTGELFF. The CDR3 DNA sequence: TGTGCCAGCGGGAACACCGGGGAGCTGTTTTTT.

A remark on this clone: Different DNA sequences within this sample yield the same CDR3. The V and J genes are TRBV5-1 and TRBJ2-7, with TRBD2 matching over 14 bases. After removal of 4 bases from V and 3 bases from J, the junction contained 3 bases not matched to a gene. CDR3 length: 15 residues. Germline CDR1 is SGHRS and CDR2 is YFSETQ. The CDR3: CASSAGTSGSYEQYF. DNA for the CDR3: TGCGCCAGCAGCGCAGGGACTAGCGGGAGCTACGAGCAGTACTTC.

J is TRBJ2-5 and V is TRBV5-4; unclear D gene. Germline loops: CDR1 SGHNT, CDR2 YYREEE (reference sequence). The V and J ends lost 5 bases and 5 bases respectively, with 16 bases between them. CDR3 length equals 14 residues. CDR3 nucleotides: TGTGCCAGCAGATCATCCAACCGGGCGGAGACCCAGTACTTC. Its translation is CASRSSNRAETQYF.

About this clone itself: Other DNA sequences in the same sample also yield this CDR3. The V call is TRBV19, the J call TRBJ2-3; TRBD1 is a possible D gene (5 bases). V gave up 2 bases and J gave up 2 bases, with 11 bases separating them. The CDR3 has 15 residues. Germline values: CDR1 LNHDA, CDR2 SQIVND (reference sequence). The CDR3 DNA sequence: TGTGCCAGTAGTATACAGGGTGCATCCACAGATACGCAGTATTTT. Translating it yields CASSIQGASTDTQYF.